Listed below are T cell receptor beta chains from one sample, sequenced in a study of Ad26.COV2.S vaccination and SARS-CoV-2 variants. Sequencing was performed with immunoSEQ multiplex PCR; in TCRdb, only in-frame clones are kept and a portion is missing. The sample records around 400,000 clones, approximately 83% being singletons. The sequenced sample was peripheral blood, obtained in a trial of Ad26.COV2.S vaccine versus placebo. The receptors were gathered from a person between 18 and 65 years old who received the Ad26.COV2.S COVID-19 vaccine or a placebo. Both conserved end residues are part of each CDR3. Each record gives: V gene, J gene, D gene, CDR3 protein. The D gene is left open where the match is weak.

TRBV6-2/TRBV6-3	TRBJ1-2	-	CASSYRGYGYTF
TRBV9	TRBJ2-2	TRBD1	CASSVTGATPGELFF
TRBV7-2	TRBJ2-1	-	CASSSLLAEQFF
TRBV7-6	TRBJ2-2	TRBD2	CASSLGEGVSGELFF
TRBV9	TRBJ2-7	-	CASSKGGGYEQYF
TRBV30	TRBJ1-2	-	CAWTRLDGALGYGYTF
TRBV7-2	TRBJ1-4	-	CASSLRSGQVNEKLFF
TRBV19	TRBJ2-3	-	CADAPTSARTDTQYF
TRBV27	TRBJ1-6	-	CASSGGADPSPLHF
TRBV5-1	TRBJ2-7	-	CASSPGTAGNEQYF
TRBV2	TRBJ1-3	-	CASSVIGGVGNTIYF
TRBV19	TRBJ2-7	TRBD2	CASRTRLAGSYEQYF
TRBV7-9	TRBJ1-4	-	CASSLDPADNEKLFF
TRBV6-2/TRBV6-3	TRBJ1-3	-	CASGRGPGNTIYF
TRBV12-3/TRBV12-4	TRBJ2-2	-	CASGVTGELFF
TRBV5-1	TRBJ2-6	-	CASSLVGEPGANVLTF
TRBV28	TRBJ2-7	TRBD2	CASSSTGLASPYEQYF
TRBV6-1	TRBJ1-2	-	CASSEAARRSGGYTF
TRBV18	TRBJ1-2	-	CASSPGIGGYTF
TRBV7-9	TRBJ1-2	-	CASSLSEELIYGYTF
TRBV2	TRBJ1-2	-	CASSPRRVNYGYTF
TRBV11-2	TRBJ2-2	-	CASGWRELFF
TRBV11-2	TRBJ2-3	-	CASSLDRYTQYF
TRBV7-3	TRBJ2-5	TRBD2	CASSLTGGGPTVTQYF
TRBV7-2	TRBJ2-7	-	CASSLGGYGEQYF
TRBV6-6	TRBJ2-3	TRBD2	CASSYQLAGVGDTQYF
TRBV4-3	TRBJ2-2	-	CASSQISTGELFF
TRBV6-5	TRBJ2-3	TRBD1	CASVFRGRGDTQYF
TRBV7-3	TRBJ2-3	-	CASSFSGTPDTQYF
TRBV6-5	TRBJ2-3	-	CASSYSRRDTQYF
TRBV2	TRBJ1-6	-	CASSVEGYNSPLHF
TRBV5-1	TRBJ1-1	-	CASSTGTGMNTEAFF
TRBV15	TRBJ2-7	TRBD2	CATSREKELAGAGYEQYF